This T cell receptor beta chain originates from a study of siplizumab effects on memory and regulatory T cells. Regarding the study as a whole: A minor share of alloreactive clones matched unstimulated subsets. There appeared to be greater diversity in naive T cells than in memory cells, and naive T cells seemed major contributors to the alloresponse. In roughly 75-96% of proliferating CD4+ or CD8+ clones, a naive or memory phenotype could not be assigned.

This clone was counted a single time. What it binds is not known. Assays covered 95,000 to 100,000 TCR templates per sample. Repertoires were generated with immunoSEQ multiplex PCR, while TCRdb's copy carries only in-frame clones and drops some. The profile shows over 95,000 clones, around 93% of them singletons. The CDR3 spans 15 residues. Losses at the gene ends were 1 base for V and 2 bases for J; bases not matched to a gene: 3. In germline, CDR1 is SGHRS, CDR2 YFSETQ. Source material: non-Treg CD4+ T cells sorted from blood. The sequence was collected from a human donor in good health. This sequence joins TRBV5-1 and TRBJ2-3; 8 bases map to TRBD1. The CDR3, as DNA: TGCGCCAGCAGCTTGCGGACAGGGAACACAGATACGCAGTATTTT. It translates to CASSLRTGNTDTQYF.